The clone carrying this TCR beta chain was found a few times. Its antigen is undetermined. Germline V gives CDR1 SGHDT, CDR2 YYEEEE. Unmatched junction bases numbered 9, after V lost 0 bases and J lost 3 bases. This CDR3 comprises 16 residues. TCRdb re-derived calls from the RT-PCR reads in MiXCR, one entry per CDR3 protein. The table has about 190,000 distinct CDR3 sequences, approximately 15% seen once; the top ten hold about 26%. The sample is drawn from a study of response to subunit inactivated influenza vaccine. General study findings and limits: The study's authors posited that every seasonal influenza vaccination enlists few new T cells.

Sequenced material: CD8+ T cells sorted from PBMCs, taken 4 to 6 days after vaccination. The chain joins TRBV5-6 to TRBJ2-7, with 7 bases fitting TRBD1. This clonotype was sampled from a man in his forties or fifties who received an inactivated influenza vaccine. The CDR3 sequence is CASSLGNRGSVYEQYF. Here the CDR3 DNA reads TGTGCCAGCAGCTTGGGGAACAGGGGCTCGGTCTACGAGCAGTACTTC. Variable domain in full (rest from reference TRBV5-6 and TRBJ2-7): DAGVTQSPTHLIKTRGQQVTLRCSPKSGHDTVSWYQQALGQGPQFIFQYYEEEERQRGNFPDRFSGHQFPNYSSELNVNALLLGDSALYLCASSLGNRGSVYEQYFGPGTRLTVT.